A selection of T cell receptor beta chains follows, all from one sample in a study of blood T cell repertoires in COVID-19. Data came from immunoSEQ multiplex PCR; TCRdb stores just in-frame clones and leaves some out. The sample yields 6,000 to 7,000 clones, roughly 88% seen once. The sequenced material came from peripheral blood. The source is a human donor with active COVID-19. The donor label of this sample is uncertain. CDR3s include the opening cysteine and the closing phenylalanine or tryptophan. A D gene is named only where the DNA matches it firmly. Clone size is given for some rows only: seen once, a few or many times, or a class if the clone is expanded.

TRBJ2-7 | NA | TRBV13 | TRBD1 | CASSYRTGGVEQYF | TGTGCCAGCAGCTATCGGACAGGGGGTGTCGAGCAGTACTTC
TRBJ2-1 | once | TRBV20-1 | TRBD2 | CSASTGGTGNEQFF | TGCAGTGCTAGTACGGGAGGGACCGGCAATGAGCAGTTCTTC
TRBJ2-1 | NA | TRBV5-1 | NA | CASRLPSGAYNEQFF | TGCGCCAGCAGACTCCCCAGCGGAGCCTACAATGAGCAGTTCTTC
TRBJ1-1 | NA | TRBV5-1 | TRBD1 | CASSRDRARSTEAFF | TGCGCCAGCAGCCGCGACAGGGCAAGGAGCACTGAAGCTTTCTTT
TRBJ1-2 | NA | TRBV20-1 | TRBD1 | CSASGTGDYGYTF | TGCAGTGCTAGTGGGACAGGGGACTATGGCTACACCTTC
TRBJ1-6 | few | TRBV30 | NA | CAWRGQRNSPLHF | TGTGCCTGGAGAGGACAGCGTAATTCACCCCTCCACTTT
TRBJ2-4 | NA | TRBV19 | TRBD1 | CASSFSGGKNIQYF | TGTGCCAGTAGTTTCTCAGGGGGCAAAAACATTCAGTACTTC
TRBJ2-5 | NA | TRBV7-9 | TRBD2 | CASRIWTSGETQYF | TGTGCCAGCAGAATCTGGACTAGCGGGGAGACCCAGTACTTC
TRBJ2-1 | NA | TRBV5-1 | TRBD2 | CASSLQRGDNEQFF | TGCGCCAGCAGCTTGCAGCGGGGGGACAATGAGCAGTTCTTC
TRBJ1-5 | NA | TRBV3-1/TRBV3-2 | TRBD1 | CASSQDREQPQHF | TGTGCCAGCAGCCAGGACAGGGAACAGCCCCAGCATTTT
TRBJ1-2 | NA | TRBV27 | NA | CASSSAVALFLNYGYTF | TGTGCCAGCAGTTCCGCGGTGGCCCTTTTCCTCAACTATGGCTACACCTTC
TRBJ2-1 | once | TRBV5-3 | TRBD2 | CARSLARDLGGRSSYNEQFF | TGTGCCAGAAGCTTGGCACGGGATCTGGGCGGGAGGAGCTCCTACAATGAGCAGTTCTTC
TRBJ1-5 | NA | TRBV6-6 | NA | CASSIPTGPSNQPQHF | TGTGCCAGCAGTATACCCACAGGGCCCAGCAATCAGCCCCAGCATTTT
TRBJ1-4 | NA | TRBV10-3 | TRBD1 | CAISPGQGNEKLFF | TGTGCCATCAGTCCGGGACAGGGAAATGAAAAACTGTTTTTT
TRBJ1-4 | NA | TRBV14 | TRBD1 | CASSTGQTNEKLFF | TGTGCCAGCAGCACGGGACAGACTAATGAAAAACTGTTTTTT
TRBJ2-7 | NA | TRBV6-5 | TRBD1 | CASTERDRGYEQYF | TGTGCCAGCACCGAACGGGACAGGGGGTACGAGCAGTACTTC
TRBJ2-1 | NA | TRBV6-8 | TRBD2 | CASSCGLARGYEQFF | TGTGCCAGCAGCTGCGGACTAGCCCGTGGGTATGAGCAGTTCTTC
TRBJ2-7 | few | TRBV5-4 | TRBD1 | CASSPGQGAIAYEQYF | TGTGCCAGCAGCCCTGGACAGGGGGCGATCGCCTACGAGCAGTACTTC
TRBJ1-5 | NA | TRBV28 | TRBD1 | CASWPSLRGRNQPQHF | TGTGCCAGCTGGCCATCACTCAGGGGGCGGAATCAGCCCCAGCATTTT
TRBJ1-5 | NA | TRBV7-6 | NA | CASSLVGDNTQPQHF | TGTGCCAGCAGCTTAGTGGGGGACAATACTCAGCCCCAGCATTTT
TRBJ1-6 | once | TRBV5-1 | NA | CASSLVTPGGSIHPLHF | TGCGCCAGCAGCTTGGTGACGCCGGGGGGTTCCATTCACCCCCTCCACTTT
TRBJ1-1 | NA | TRBV4-1 | NA | CASSRRGGAPEAFF | TGCGCCAGCAGCCGAAGGGGCGGGGCCCCTGAAGCTTTCTTT
TRBJ2-7 | NA | TRBV19 | TRBD1 | CASSMGTGLYEQYF | TGTGCCAGTAGTATGGGGACAGGGCTCTACGAGCAGTACTTC